The following is a TCR beta chain sequence with its context. This sample was included in a study of T cell changes during pregnancy in multiple sclerosis. TCRdb keeps only in-frame clones here, not all; method: immunoSEQ multiplex PCR. The sample lists tens of thousands of clones, approximately 92% seen once, with 2% to 2.5% in the top ten. There are 13 residues in the CDR3. Trimming pared 3 bases from V and 8 bases from J, leaving 13 bases between. The germline CDR1 and CDR2 sequences are MDHEN and SYDVKM. The source is a female donor with multiple sclerosis, enrolled in a pregnancy study. V gene TRBV28 combines with J gene TRBJ1-2, with TRBD1 as a possible D gene (5 bases). This specimen was peripheral blood, taken after pregnancy. CDR3 in amino acids: CASSLGGGYGYTF. In DNA, the CDR3 is TGTGCCAGCAGTTTGGGGGGAGGGTACGGCTACACCTTC.